What follows are 26 T cell receptor beta chains derived from one specimen sequenced in a study of cytomegalovirus exposure and HLA in healthy donors. PCR was performed using 60 Vbeta and 13 Jbeta primers. Clones were read by immunoSEQ multiplex PCR, and TCRdb kept only the in-frame ones, dropping some. In the table there are around 150,000 clones, approximately 83% of which are singletons. Sequenced input: PBMCs. Receptor source: a man in his forties in good health and CMV-seronegative.

This clone was seen a few times. Written as DNA, the CDR3 is TGTGCCAGCAGTCCGGGACAGGGGGCGGTCGGGGAGCTGTTTTTT. It yields the protein CASSPGQGAVGELFF. The chain recombines TRBV6-1 with TRBJ2-2; 12 bases map to TRBD1. This CDR3 spans 15 amino acids. V lost 5 bases, J lost 7 bases, and 5 bases stayed unmatched. The germline V gene has CDR1 MNHNS and CDR2 SASEGT.

The CDR3 sequence: CASSSGTGRTYNEQFF. The DNA of the CDR3 is TGCGCCAGCAGCTCGGGGACAGGACGCACCTACAATGAGCAGTTCTTC. The chain is built from TRBV5-1 and TRBJ2-1; the match to TRBD1 covers 8 bases. The V and J ends lost 3 bases and 2 bases, in that order; junction bases with no gene match: 7. The CDR3 runs to 16 residues. Germline lookup yields CDR1 SGHRS and CDR2 YFSETQ.

As to this clone: A junction end diverges from the germline sequence, so it may reflect a read error. Other DNA sequences in the sample encode the same CDR3. This chain uses TRBV6-5 with TRBJ2-7, with 7 bases aligning to TRBD1. This CDR3 comprises 12 residues. CDR1 and CDR2 (germline): MNHEY, SVGAGI. Written as DNA, the CDR3 is TGTGCCAGCCGGGACAGCTCCTACGAGCAGTATTTC. Its translation: CASRDSSYEQYF.

V gene TRBV5-1 combines with J gene TRBJ2-2; the D gene is possibly TRBD1 (5 bases). V was trimmed by 4 bases and J by 0 bases, leaving 13 bases between them. The CDR3 has 16 amino acids. The germline V gene encodes CDR1 SGHRS and CDR2 YFSETQ. The CDR3 reads CASSLRTRTNTGELFF. In DNA, the CDR3 is TGCGCCAGCAGCCTACGGACAAGAACGAACACCGGGGAGCTGTTTTTT.

This sequence joins TRBV5-1 and TRBJ2-2; weak D call: TRBD2 (6 bases). The CDR3 totals 15 residues. Trimming took off 4 bases at V and 1 base at J, with 11 bases between the two ends. In germline, CDR1 is SGHRS, CDR2 YFSETQ. CDR3 sequence reads: CASSIQGGNTGELFF. CDR3 sequence (DNA): TGCGCCAGCAGCATCCAGGGAGGGAACACCGGGGAGCTGTTTTTT.

The V gene is TRBV6-1, the J gene TRBJ2-7; possibly TRBD1 for D (5 bases). The V gene lost 10 bases and the J gene lost 3 bases, with 10 bases spanning the gap. The length of the CDR3 is 11 residues. From germline, CDR1 is MNHNS and CDR2 SASEGT. CDR3 DNA: TGTGCCACCCGGACACTCTACGAGCAGTACTTC. It specifies CATRTLYEQYF.

As DNA, the CDR3 is TGTGCCAGCAGCTTAATTGGGACAGCAAATGAAAAACTGTTTTTT. Protein: CASSLIGTANEKLFF. The chain carries TRBV7-2 and TRBJ1-4, with 7 bases that match TRBD1. Germline loops: CDR1 SGHTA, CDR2 FQGNSA. Trimming cost V 2 bases and J 5 bases; bases outside gene matches: 5. The CDR3 loop spans 15 amino acids.

V usage is TRBV7-6 and J usage is TRBJ1-1; TRBD1 matches at 7 bases. The germline V gene has CDR1 SGHVS and CDR2 FNYEAQ. V lost 3 bases to trimming and J lost 9 bases; unmatched junction nucleotides: 1. The CDR3 loop spans 11 amino acids. The CDR3 region is CASSLGQKAFF. CDR3 bases: TGTGCCAGCAGCTTGGGACAGAAAGCTTTCTTT.

The genes are TRBV28 and TRBJ1-1, with 7 bases lining up with TRBD1. Trimming cost V 5 bases and J 0 bases; bases outside gene matches: 12. Germline V CDR1 and CDR2: MDHEN, SYDVKM. The CDR3 covers 17 residues. DNA for the CDR3: TGTGCCAGCAGTCCGCGGACAGGTACGATAATGAACACTGAAGCTTTCTTT. Translating it yields CASSPRTGTIMNTEAFF. Complete variable domain (other parts from reference TRBV28 and TRBJ1-1): DVKVTQSSRYLVKRTGEKVFLECVQDMDHENMFWYRQDPGLGLRLIYFSYDVKMKEKGDIPEGYSVSREKKERFSLILESASTNQTSMYLCASSPRTGTIMNTEAFFGQGTRLTVV.

This clone was found a few times. V and J are TRBV7-9 and TRBJ2-3, with 7 positions matching TRBD1. Trimming took 4 bases from V and 3 from J; bases not matched to a gene: 10. CDR3 length equals 16 residues. From germline, CDR1 is SEHNR and CDR2 FQNEAQ (reference sequence). As DNA, the CDR3 is TGTGCCAGCAGCTCGGTCGTTAGACAGGGAACAGATACGCAGTATTTT. This translates into CASSSVVRQGTDTQYF.

The chain links TRBV11-2 to TRBJ2-2, with TRBD2 matching over 7 bases. The CDR3 sequence is 16 residues long. Germline CDR1 reads SGHAT; CDR2 reads FQNNGV. Trimming at V came to 5 bases and at J to 1 base, leaving 7 bases not matched to a gene. The CDR3 nucleotides read TGTGCCAGCAGCCGGCTGGCTAGCGGGAACACCGGGGAGCTGTTTTTT. Protein product: CASSRLASGNTGELFF.

The CDR3 loop is CASSQMQWASSTDTQYF. CDR3 nucleotide sequence: TGTGCCAGCAGCCAGATGCAGTGGGCCTCTAGCACAGATACGCAGTATTTT. The chain carries TRBV5-8 and TRBJ2-3; D ambiguous. This CDR3 has 17 residues. CDR1 and CDR2 (germline): SGHTS, YDEGEE. V gave up 4 bases and J gave up 0 bases, with 18 bases separating them.

The chain recombines TRBV14 with TRBJ2-7; 10 nucleotides align to TRBD2. CDR3 length: 15 residues. With 1 base clipped from V and 0 bases from J, the junction kept 0 bases outside the gene matches. Per germline, CDR1 SGHDN and CDR2 FVKESK. Here the CDR3 DNA reads TGTGCCAGCAGCCAAGTAGCGGGAGGCTCCTACGAGCAGTACTTC. This codes for CASSQVAGGSYEQYF.

The rearrangement joins TRBV19 to TRBJ2-7, with D tentatively TRBD1 (5 bases). V lost 8 bases, J lost 0 bases, and 5 bases lay in between. The CDR3 covers 11 residues. Per the germline V gene, CDR1 is LNHDA and CDR2 is SQIVND (reference sequence). DNA for the CDR3: TGTGCCAGTCAGGGCTCCTACGAGCAGTACTTC. It is translated as CASQGSYEQYF.

This chain uses TRBV18 with TRBJ1-4; 7 bases are a match to TRBD1. J lost 4 bases, V lost 2 bases, and 1 base had no gene match. This CDR3 is built from 14 residues. Germline-derived CDR1 and CDR2 are KGHSH and LQKENI. The CDR3 region has the DNA TGTGCCAGCTCACCAGGGACAGATAATGAAAAACTGTTTTTT. Protein product: CASSPGTDNEKLFF. Full variable domain (outside the CDR3, taken from reference TRBV18 and TRBJ1-4): NAGVMQNPRHLVRRRGQEARLRCSPMKGHSHVYWYRQLPEEGLKFMVYLQKENIIDESGMPKERFSAEFPKEGPSILRIQQVVRGDSAAYFCASSPGTDNEKLFFGSGTQLSVL.

V is TRBV9 and J is TRBJ2-5; 7 positions match TRBD2. The CDR3 has 15 amino acids. Germline V gene sequence: CDR1 SGDLS, CDR2 YYNGEE. The V gene end was trimmed by 3 bases and the J gene end by 4 bases; junction bases not matched to a gene: 9. In DNA form, the CDR3 reads TGTGCCAGCAGCGCGGCTAGCGGCCGTGGAGAGACCCAGTACTTC. It specifies CASSAASGRGETQYF.

J is TRBJ1-4 and V is TRBV30; 7 positions match TRBD1. The germline V gene has CDR1 GTSNPN and CDR2 SVGIG (reference sequence). Trimming removed 6 bases from V and 3 bases from J; junction bases left unmatched: 4. This CDR3 contains 13 residues. The CDR3 DNA reads TGTGCCTGCAAGGGGGCCTCTAATGAAAAACTGTTTTTT. Residues: CACKGASNEKLFF.

The count of this clone is one. The chain couples TRBV10-3 to TRBJ2-7; 11 bases agree with TRBD1. The junction had 3 bases not matched to a gene; V was cut back by 7 bases and J by 1 base. The CDR3 has 14 amino acids. Germline V gene data show CDR1 as ENHRY and CDR2 as SYGVKD. CDR3 sequence (DNA): TGTGCCATCACCGGACAGGGGGCTTCCTACGAGCAGTACTTC. Amino acids: CAITGQGASYEQYF.

The J gene is TRBJ2-5, the V gene TRBV5-1; 9 bases match TRBD1. Trimming cost V 3 bases and J 10 bases; bases outside gene matches: 7. The CDR3 totals 13 residues. Germline-derived CDR1 and CDR2 are SGHRS and YFSETQ. The CDR3 DNA is TGCGCCAGCAGCTGGGCCGGGACAGGGTACCAGTACTTC. This codes for CASSWAGTGYQYF.

The chain is built from TRBV18 and TRBJ2-7; D gene ambiguous. V was pared by 2 bases and J by 5 bases, with 10 bases between. Germline CDR1 KGHSH, CDR2 LQKENI. CDR3 length equals 13 residues. CDR3 coding DNA: TGTGCCAGCTCACCATCCCGAGACAACGAGCAGTACTTC. Amino acids: CASSPSRDNEQYF. The full variable domain, completed using reference TRBV18 and TRBJ2-7, is NAGVMQNPRHLVRRRGQEARLRCSPMKGHSHVYWYRQLPEEGLKFMVYLQKENIIDESGMPKERFSAEFPKEGPSILRIQQVVRGDSAAYFCASSPSRDNEQYFGPGTRLTVT.

This clone was recorded a few times. The chain employs TRBV7-9 and TRBJ2-3, with 10 bases matching TRBD1. The germline V gene has CDR1 SEHNR and CDR2 FQNEAQ (reference sequence). The CDR3 totals 15 residues. The V and J ends lost 5 bases and 4 bases, in that order; junction bases with no gene match: 6. The CDR3 loop is CASSNRDRGSDTQYF. For the CDR3, the DNA is TGTGCCAGCAGCAACCGGGACAGGGGATCAGATACGCAGTATTTT.

The chain has TRBV5-5 and TRBJ1-3; unclear D gene. V lost 4 bases, J lost 0 bases, and 8 bases lay in between. CDR3 size: 14 residues. Germline lookup yields CDR1 SGHKS and CDR2 YYEKEE (reference sequence). CDR3 region: CASSLRHSGNTIYF. In nucleotides, the CDR3 is TGTGCCAGCAGCCTACGACACTCTGGAAACACCATATATTTT.

The chain employs TRBV11-2 and TRBJ1-3; the D gene is possibly TRBD1 (5 bases). The length of the CDR3 is 18 residues. Per germline, CDR1 SGHAT and CDR2 FQNNGV. Trimming shortened V by 5 bases and J by 1 base, and 21 bases separated the two germline ends. Here the CDR3 DNA reads TGTGCCAGCAGCATAACCCAGGGTGGGCGAGTATCTGGAAACACCATATATTTT. Its protein is CASSITQGGRVSGNTIYF.

The rearrangement links TRBV11-3 to TRBJ1-6; the D is unclear. Germline CDR1 SGHNT, CDR2 YENEEA. V lost 5 bases and J 7 bases, leaving 9 bases between the germline ends. This CDR3 region has 13 residues. The CDR3 sequence: CASSPRLNSPLHF. Here the CDR3 DNA reads TGTGCCAGCAGCCCGCGACTAAATTCACCCCTCCACTTT.

This chain uses TRBV7-2 with TRBJ1-2; D not certain. Germline V CDR1 and CDR2: SGHTA, FQGNSA. The V gene lost 0 bases and the J gene lost 7 bases, with 9 bases spanning the gap. CDR3 length equals 13 residues. In nucleotides, the CDR3 is TGTGCCAGCAGCTTAGCCGCAGGCGCTGGCTACACCTTC. This encodes CASSLAAGAGYTF.

This chain connects TRBV10-2 to TRBJ2-7; D uncertain. Germline CDR1 reads WSHSY; CDR2 reads SAAADI. V lost 6 bases, J lost 0 bases, and 12 bases lay in between. The CDR3 spans 14 residues. The CDR3 nucleotides are TGCGCCAGCAGGCCCGTTATAGACTCCTACGAGCAGTACTTC. This gives the protein CASRPVIDSYEQYF.